This TCR beta chain was captured by sequencing in a study of human T cells and chemical hapten exposure. This clonotype has at least ten counts. What it recognizes is unknown. Study-level results: DPC sensitization did not alter TCRs above 1 in 1000 frequency.

CDR1 is SEHNR, CDR2 FQNEAQ, per germline (reference sequence). The V and J ends lost 6 bases and 4 bases respectively, with 17 bases between them. This CDR3 is 15 amino acids long. Blood, whole and unfractionated, served as the source for total RNA extraction. Unique molecular identifiers were linked by the library to individual cDNA molecules. Original processing methods: Samples ranged from about 20,000 to 750,000 TCRs, with a median of approximately 90,000. TCRdb ran MiXCR on the 5' RACE reads and lists one entry per CDR3 protein. In this record, the V and J calls reflect TCRdb's handling and not the investigators' own analysis. The sample contains approximately 150,000 distinct CDR3 sequences, approximately 4% of which appear only once.

The chain is built from TRBV7-9 and TRBJ2-3, with D unresolved. The sequence derives from a female donor in good health. CDR3 nucleotides: TGTGCCAGCAGTCCGACCCCGACGGTTGCAGATACGCAGTATTTT. Its protein product is CASSPTPTVADTQYF.